Each of the 30 T cell receptor beta chains below was sequenced from the same sample in a study of blood T cell repertoires in COVID-19. TCRdb's copy holds only in-frame clones and misses some; the assay was immunoSEQ multiplex PCR. Here the sample spans roughly 45,000 clones, over 90% being singletons. Sequencing was carried out using peripheral blood. Receptor source: a man aged 55 to 70 with COVID-19, enrolled during active disease.

The chain combines TRBV6-5 with TRBJ2-7; no clear D. There are 15 residues in the CDR3. The germline V and J ends were trimmed by 6 bases and 2 bases, with 17 bases remaining between them. Germline assignment: CDR1 MNHEY and CDR2 SVGAGI. The CDR3 reads CASSSRRLPTYEQYF. Here the CDR3 DNA reads TGTGCCAGCAGCAGCAGACGACTGCCGACCTACGAGCAGTACTTC.

V is TRBV10-2 and J is TRBJ1-1, with 9 bases aligning to TRBD1. The CDR3 covers 15 residues. With 6 bases clipped from V and 3 bases from J, the junction kept 8 bases outside the gene matches. Germline-derived CDR1 and CDR2 are WSHSY and SAAADI. DNA for the CDR3: TGCGCCAGCAGCAGCTTGACAGGGGGGGACACTGAAGCTTTCTTT. Protein product: CASSSLTGGDTEAFF.

This clone came up a few times. In DNA, the CDR3 is TGTGCCAGTAGGGAAACAGGGCCCACTGAAGCTTTCTTT. This sequence encodes CASRETGPTEAFF. The V and J genes are TRBV19 and TRBJ1-1; D might be TRBD1 (6 bases). Trimming cost V 6 bases and J 4 bases, with 12 bases left between them. From germline, CDR1 is LNHDA and CDR2 SQIVND (reference sequence). This CDR3 spans 13 amino acids.

This clone was counted a single time. V usage is TRBV4-3 and J usage is TRBJ2-6; 9 bases match TRBD1. The length of the CDR3 is 17 residues. Germline V CDR1 and CDR2: LGHNA, YSLEER. After removal of 2 bases from V and 3 bases from J, the junction contained 5 bases not matched to a gene. CDR3 loop: CASSQLGQGGGANVLTF. CDR3 DNA: TGCGCCAGCAGCCAATTGGGACAGGGTGGTGGGGCCAACGTCCTGACTTTC.

The chain links TRBV12-3 or TRBV12-4 to TRBJ1-6, with no clear D. The CDR3 runs to 12 residues. The V and J ends lost 3 bases and 10 bases respectively, with 7 bases between them. The CDR3 sequence is CASSFLRSPLHF. Here the CDR3 DNA reads TGTGCCAGCAGTTTCTTGAGATCACCCCTCCACTTT.

This chain uses TRBV7-8 with TRBJ2-1; 7 positions agree with TRBD2. Germline V gives CDR1 SGHVS, CDR2 FQNEAQ. The CDR3 is made up of 15 amino acids. V trimming: 2 bases; J trimming: 7 bases; junction bases outside the gene matches: 8. The CDR3 DNA sequence: TGTGCCAGCAGCTTAACCGGACTAGTCGCGAATGAGCAGTTCTTC. It encodes CASSLTGLVANEQFF. Complete variable domain (other parts from reference TRBV7-8 and TRBJ2-1): GAGVSQSPRYKVAKRGQDVALRCDPISGHVSLFWYQQALGQGPEFLTYFQNEAQLDKSGLPSDRFFAERPEGSVSTLKIQRTQQEDSAVYLCASSLTGLVANEQFFGPGTRLTVL.

The chain couples TRBV11-2 to TRBJ1-6; 8 nucleotides match TRBD1. CDR1 and CDR2 from the germline V gene are SGHAT and FQNNGV. Trimming cost V 5 bases and J 9 bases; bases outside gene matches: 3. This CDR3 has 13 residues. CDR3 loop: CASSPDRGSPLHF. CDR3 DNA sequence: TGTGCCAGCAGCCCCGACAGGGGTTCACCCCTCCACTTT.

The V and J genes are TRBV5-4 and TRBJ1-2, with 8 bases fitting TRBD1. This CDR3 is 12 amino acids long. Unmatched junction bases numbered 1, after V lost 6 bases and J lost 3 bases. CDR1 SGHNT and CDR2 YYREEE come from the germline V gene (reference sequence). For the CDR3, the DNA is TGTGCCAGCACGGACAGGGACTATGGCTACACCTTC. Protein sequence: CASTDRDYGYTF.

This chain uses TRBV12-3 or TRBV12-4 with TRBJ2-1; D is ambiguous. The CDR3 contains 11 residues. V was shortened by 5 bases and J by 8 bases, with 7 bases between the two germline ends. The CDR3, as DNA: TGTGCCAGCAGTCATGGCTATGAGCAGTTCTTC. Translation: CASSHGYEQFF.

The V gene is TRBV4-3, the J gene TRBJ1-2; 7 bases are a match to TRBD1. The germline gives CDR1 LGHNA, CDR2 YSLEER. The junction had 8 bases not matched to a gene; V was cut back by 0 bases and J by 4 bases. This CDR3 spans 16 amino acids. The CDR3 DNA reads TGCGCCAGCAGCCAAGATATCAGGACAGGATCCTATGGCTACACCTTC. Its translation is CASSQDIRTGSYGYTF.

The J gene is TRBJ1-3, the V gene TRBV11-2; no reliable D call. From germline, CDR1 is SGHAT and CDR2 FQNNGV. Trimming cost V 5 bases and J 0 bases, with 14 bases left between them. The CDR3 totals 16 residues. The chain's CDR3 is CASSRMTTSSGNTIYF. DNA of the CDR3: TGTGCCAGCAGCCGGATGACTACCAGCTCTGGAAACACCATATATTTT.

This chain links TRBV5-1 with TRBJ2-7; TRBD1 aligns across 8 bases. CDR3 length: 15 amino acids. V was pared by 2 bases and J by 2 bases, with 6 bases of the junction left unmatched. Per germline, CDR1 SGHRS and CDR2 YFSETQ. CDR3 in amino acids: CASSLGQGGPYEQYF. As DNA, the CDR3 is TGCGCCAGCAGCTTAGGACAGGGTGGCCCCTACGAGCAGTACTTC.

The chain uses TRBV3-1 (or the pseudogene TRBV3-2) and TRBJ2-3; 10 positions agree with TRBD1. The CDR3 sequence is 17 residues long. After removal of 5 bases from V and 4 bases from J, the junction contained 12 bases not matched to a gene. CDR1 and CDR2 (germline): LGHDT, YNNKEL (reference sequence). The CDR3 DNA follows: TGTGCCAGCAGCTTCAGATTTGGGACAGGGGCCCCAGATACGCAGTATTTT. Protein: CASSFRFGTGAPDTQYF.

This chain joins TRBV4-1 and TRBJ2-7, with 9 bases identical to TRBD1. The CDR3 runs to 16 residues. Germline V gene sequence: CDR1 MGHRA, CDR2 YSYEKL. V shed 1 base, J shed 8 bases, and the junction held 12 bases outside the gene matches. The CDR3 reads CASSQGTGAPQAQQYF. For the CDR3, the DNA is TGCGCCAGCAGCCAAGGGACAGGGGCTCCTCAAGCCCAGCAGTACTTC.

The J gene is TRBJ2-1, the V gene TRBV6-6; D unresolved. CDR1 and CDR2 (germline): MNHNY, SVGAGI (reference sequence). The CDR3 sequence is 18 residues long. Trimming shortened V by 5 bases and J by 0 bases, and 20 bases separated the two germline ends. The chain's CDR3 is CASSPVFGGLSSYNEQFF. In DNA, the CDR3 is TGTGCCAGCAGTCCCGTTTTTGGCGGCCTCAGCTCCTACAATGAGCAGTTCTTC.

This clone was seen once. The CDR3 loop reads CASSLLPGQGSGNTIYF. DNA of the CDR3: TGTGCCAGCAGCTTACTACCGGGACAGGGTTCAGGAAACACCATATATTTT. This rearrangement joins TRBV7-9 to TRBJ1-3, with 9 bases identical to TRBD1. After removal of 2 bases from V and 4 bases from J, the junction contained 9 bases not matched to a gene. The germline V gene encodes CDR1 SEHNR and CDR2 FQNEAQ (reference sequence). The CDR3 spans 17 residues.

The V call is TRBV5-1, the J call TRBJ2-5; D might be TRBD1 (5 bases). There are 15 residues in the CDR3. Germline CDR1 SGHRS, CDR2 YFSETQ. The ends were cut back, 2 bases at V and 4 bases at J, with 15 bases in the middle. The CDR3 here is CASSFAGNSGETQYF. In nucleotides, the CDR3 is TGCGCCAGCAGCTTCGCAGGGAACTCGGGAGAGACCCAGTACTTC.

V usage is TRBV30 and J usage is TRBJ2-7; D might be TRBD2 (7 bases). CDR1 GTSNPN and CDR2 SVGIG come from the germline V gene (reference sequence). This CDR3 is 13 amino acids long. With 3 bases removed from V and 7 bases from J, the gap between germline ends came to 16 bases. The CDR3 nucleotides are TGTGCCTGGAGGTTTGTAGGGGGGGTGGAGCAGTACTTC. It encodes CAWRFVGGVEQYF. Full variable domain (rest looked up from reference TRBV30 and TRBJ2-7): SQTIHQWPATLVQPVGSPLSLECTVEGTSNPNLYWYRQAAGRGLQLLFYSVGIGQISSEVPQNLSASRPQDRQFILSSKKLLLSDSGFYLCAWRFVGGVEQYFGPGTRLTVT.

The J gene is TRBJ1-1, the V gene TRBV6-9; no clear D gene. This CDR3 has 13 residues. Germline V gene data show CDR1 as MNHGY and CDR2 as SVAAGI. The ends were cut back, 4 bases at V and 4 bases at J, with 10 bases in the middle. In nucleotides, the CDR3 is TGTGCCAGCAGTTCCCAGGTGGGCACTGAAGCTTTCTTT. Its translation is CASSSQVGTEAFF.

The rearrangement joins TRBV27 to TRBJ1-1, with TRBD1 matching 12 bases. J lost 11 bases, V lost 5 bases, and 9 bases had no gene match. Germline V lookup: CDR1 MNHEY, CDR2 SMNVEV (reference sequence). There are 14 residues in the CDR3. The CDR3 reads CASSASGDRGLAFF. The CDR3 DNA reads as TGTGCCAGCAGTGCCTCCGGGGACAGGGGGCTGGCTTTCTTT.

The V and J genes are TRBV7-9 and TRBJ2-5; D not certain. This CDR3 spans 14 amino acids. V was shortened by 1 base and J by 1 base, with 7 bases between the two germline ends. Germline CDR1 reads SEHNR; CDR2 reads FQNEAQ (reference sequence). For the CDR3, the DNA is TGTGCCAGCAGCTTAGAACAGCTCCAAGAGACCCAGTACTTC. This encodes CASSLEQLQETQYF.

In DNA, the CDR3 is TGTGCCAGCAGCCGGACAGGGAAAGTGAGCTACACCTTC. Protein sequence: CASSRTGKVSYTF. This chain connects TRBV27 to TRBJ1-2; TRBD1 matches 8 bases. V lost 6 bases to trimming and J lost 9 bases; unmatched junction nucleotides: 9. The CDR3 spans 13 residues. Per the germline V gene, CDR1 is MNHEY and CDR2 is SMNVEV (reference sequence).

This chain connects TRBV11-3 to TRBJ2-1, with 13 bases that match TRBD2. The germline V gene has CDR1 SGHNT and CDR2 YENEEA. The junction had 5 bases not matched to a gene; V was cut back by 1 base and J by 8 bases. This CDR3 is built from 16 residues. The CDR3 is CASSLGGLAGVDEQFF. The CDR3 bases are TGTGCCAGCAGCTTAGGTGGACTAGCGGGAGTCGATGAGCAGTTCTTC.

The chain links TRBV3-1 (or the pseudogene TRBV3-2) to TRBJ2-3; no definite D call. CDR1 is LGHDT and CDR2 is YNNKEL in the germline V gene (reference sequence). This CDR3 contains 17 residues. Deletions cut 1 base from V and 0 bases from J, with 14 bases between. The CDR3: CASSQVNRLSSTDTQYF. CDR3 sequence (DNA): TGTGCCAGCAGCCAAGTGAACCGACTGAGTAGCACAGATACGCAGTATTTT.

The chain has TRBV2 and TRBJ1-1; 7 bases fit TRBD1. With 6 bases clipped from V and 2 bases from J, the junction kept 9 bases outside the gene matches. The CDR3 has 15 residues. The germline gives CDR1 SNHLY, CDR2 FYNNEI. The CDR3 loop reads CASRIRTGLNTEAFF. CDR3 coding DNA: TGTGCCAGCAGGATACGGACAGGCCTTAACACTGAAGCTTTCTTT. The whole variable domain, filled in from reference TRBV2 and TRBJ1-1, reads EPEVTQTPSHQVTQMGQEVILRCVPISNHLYFYWYRQILGQKVEFLVSFYNNEISEKSEIFDDQFSVERPDGSNFTLKIRSTKLEDSAMYFCASRIRTGLNTEAFFGQGTRLTVV.

The V gene is TRBV14, the J gene TRBJ2-3, with D perhaps TRBD1 (6 bases). The CDR3 extends over 14 amino acids. Germline CDR1 reads SGHDN; CDR2 reads FVKESK. Trimming removed 5 bases at V and 4 bases at J, with 13 bases between. DNA for the CDR3: TGTGCCAGCAGCTCCCAGGGGATGTCAGATACGCAGTATTTT. It is translated as CASSSQGMSDTQYF.

This chain uses TRBV9 with TRBJ2-2; D not resolved. Germline lookup yields CDR1 SGDLS and CDR2 YYNGEE. This CDR3 has 13 residues. The germline V and J ends were trimmed by 3 bases and 4 bases, with 7 bases remaining between them. The CDR3 reads CASSALGTGELFF. CDR3 nucleotides: TGTGCCAGCAGCGCACTTGGCACCGGGGAGCTGTTTTTT.

About this clone itself: Other DNA variants within this sample encode the same CDR3. This rearrangement joins TRBV4-2 to TRBJ1-2; 7 positions agree with TRBD1. Germline V gene lookup returns CDR1 LGHNA and CDR2 YNFKEQ. The CDR3 is 15 amino acids. Unmatched junction bases numbered 4, after V lost 1 base and J lost 2 bases. Here the CDR3 reads CASSQVEGQNYGYTF. CDR3 in DNA: TGTGCCAGCAGCCAAGTCGAGGGACAGAACTATGGCTACACCTTC.

This chain connects TRBV6-6 to TRBJ2-3; tentative D call: TRBD1 (8 bases). This CDR3 contains 16 residues. CDR1 is MNHNY and CDR2 is SVGAGI in the germline V gene (reference sequence). CDR3 coding DNA: TGTGCAACAACCCCCAACAGGGGGGGTAACACAGATACGCAGTATTTT. It is translated as CATTPNRGGNTDTQYF.

This chain joins TRBV5-4 and TRBJ1-1; D is ambiguous. CDR3 length: 15 amino acids. V was clipped by 5 bases and J by 0 bases, with 14 bases between them. Germline V gene sequence: CDR1 SGHNT, CDR2 YYREEE (reference sequence). The CDR3 DNA reads as TGTGCCAGCAGTTCGACCGCGGTCATGAACACTGAAGCTTTCTTT. Amino acid sequence: CASSSTAVMNTEAFF.